This T cell receptor beta chain was sequenced in a study of T cell responses to AZD1222 COVID-19 vaccine. Doses given second, at about 4 or about 12 weeks, were pooled. The CDR3 consists of 15 residues. V dropped 6 bases and J dropped 0 bases, with 12 bases sitting between them. From germline, CDR1 is LNHNV and CDR2 YYDKDF (reference sequence). Libraries were prepared by immunoSEQ multiplex PCR; TCRdb keeps only in-frame clonotypes and omits some of them. This repertoire shows tens of thousands of clones, roughly nine tenths found once; its top ten account for around 9.3%. This clonotype was sampled from an adult who received the AZD1222 COVID-19 vaccine. V is TRBV15 and J is TRBJ2-1; TRBD2 is a possible D gene (5 bases). The sequencing here drew on peripheral blood, taken 28 days after the second AZD1222 dose. CDR3 coding DNA: TGTGCCACCAGTCCCGGGGAAGTCTCCTACAATGAGCAGTTCTTC. It specifies CATSPGEVSYNEQFF.